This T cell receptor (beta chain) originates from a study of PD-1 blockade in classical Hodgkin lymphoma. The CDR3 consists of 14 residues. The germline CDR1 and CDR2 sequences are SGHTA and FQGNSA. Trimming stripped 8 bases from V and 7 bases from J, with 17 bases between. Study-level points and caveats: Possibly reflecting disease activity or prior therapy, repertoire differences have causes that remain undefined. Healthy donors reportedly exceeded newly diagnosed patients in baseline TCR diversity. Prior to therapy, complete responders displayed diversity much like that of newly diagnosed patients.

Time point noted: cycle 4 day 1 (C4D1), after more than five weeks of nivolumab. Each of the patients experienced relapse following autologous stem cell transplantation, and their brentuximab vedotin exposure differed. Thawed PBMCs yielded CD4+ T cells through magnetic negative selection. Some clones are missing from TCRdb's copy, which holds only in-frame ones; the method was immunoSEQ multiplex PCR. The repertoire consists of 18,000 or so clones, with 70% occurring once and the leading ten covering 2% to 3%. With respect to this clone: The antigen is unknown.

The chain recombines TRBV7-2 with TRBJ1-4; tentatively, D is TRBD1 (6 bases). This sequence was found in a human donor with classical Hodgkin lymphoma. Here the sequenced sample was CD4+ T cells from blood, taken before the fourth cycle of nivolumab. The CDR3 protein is CASSQAAGAEKLFF. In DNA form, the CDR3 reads TGTGCCAGCTCTCAAGCGGCGGGGGCTGAAAAACTGTTTTTT.